This T cell receptor (beta chain) was obtained from a study of CD8+CD57+ T cells in acquired aplastic anemia. On the study more broadly: Healthy-donor CD4+ cells averaged roughly 9.8 million reads. Study-wide points: Patients and controls shared 25 to 35 CD8+ CDR3 sequences, which appeared highly expressed in patients and within their immunodominant clones.

A few counts support this clonotype. Its antigen is unknown. Trimming cost V 6 bases and J 4 bases; bases outside gene matches: 4. This CDR3 spans 15 amino acids. CDR1 MNHEY and CDR2 SMNVEV come from the germline V gene (reference sequence). TCR beta VDJ combinations and CDR3 sequences were profiled from genomic DNA. TCRdb re-derived calls from the reads in MiXCR, one entry per CDR3 protein. Of around 180,000 distinct CDR3 sequences listed, about 60% are singletons. The material sequenced was sorted CD4+, CD8+, or CD8+CD57+ T cells (not recorded which) from PBMCs. The V gene is TRBV27, the J gene TRBJ2-1, with 12 bases matching TRBD2. This sequence was found in a human donor in good health. DNA of the CDR3: TGTGCCAGCAGGACCGGGACTAGCGGGTACAATGAGCAGTTCTTC. Its translation: CASRTGTSGYNEQFF.